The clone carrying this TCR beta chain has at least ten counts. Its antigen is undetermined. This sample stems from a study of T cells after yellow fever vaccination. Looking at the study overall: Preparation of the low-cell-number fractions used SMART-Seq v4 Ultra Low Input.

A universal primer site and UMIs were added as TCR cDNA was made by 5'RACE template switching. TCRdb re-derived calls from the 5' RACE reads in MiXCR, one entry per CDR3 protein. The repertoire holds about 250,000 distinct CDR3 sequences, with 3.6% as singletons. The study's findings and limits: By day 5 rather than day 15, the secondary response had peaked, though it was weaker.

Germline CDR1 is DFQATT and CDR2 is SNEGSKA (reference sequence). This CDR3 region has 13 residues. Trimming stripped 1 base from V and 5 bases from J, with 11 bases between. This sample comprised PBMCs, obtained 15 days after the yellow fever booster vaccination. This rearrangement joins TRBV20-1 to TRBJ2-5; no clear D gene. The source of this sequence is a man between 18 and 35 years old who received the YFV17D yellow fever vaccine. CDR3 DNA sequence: TGCAGTGCTAGAGTTACAGAGAGGGAGACCCAGTACTTC. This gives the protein CSARVTERETQYF.